The 28 T cell receptor beta chains listed next were all sequenced from one sample in a study of vaccination effects on CD4 cells after COVID-19. Assay used: immunoSEQ multiplex PCR; TCRdb lists only in-frame clones, some missing. The sample has roughly 25,000 clones; around 67% are singletons. Expansion with viral peptide pools was applied to antigen-specific CD4+ T cells by the ViraFEST assay prior to sequencing. Once cultured for 10 days, the cells underwent separation to obtain CD4+ T cells. Subjects were given two BNT162b2 or mRNA-1273 vaccine doses. No antigen is known for these receptors. Specimen: CD4+ T cells from PBMCs cultured with SARS-CoV-2 spike peptides, collected after COVID-19 vaccination. The receptors come from a human donor who received a COVID-19 vaccine.

This clone was detected once. The chain has TRBV15 and TRBJ1-4, with D hard to call. V dropped 6 bases and J dropped 1 base, with 12 bases sitting between them. Germline CDR1 and CDR2: LNHNV and YYDKDF (reference sequence). CDR3 length equals 15 residues. The CDR3 spells CATRQTRRTNEKLFF. CDR3 in DNA: TGTGCCACCAGACAGACCCGGCGAACTAATGAAAAACTGTTTTTT.

V usage is TRBV12-3 or TRBV12-4 and J usage is TRBJ1-1; D is unresolved. The ends were cut back, 7 bases at V and 4 bases at J, with 10 bases in the middle. The CDR3 spans 12 residues. CDR3 in amino acids: CASMRRVTEAFF. The CDR3 DNA reads as TGTGCCAGCATGAGGCGTGTCACTGAAGCTTTCTTT.

The J gene is TRBJ1-3, the V gene TRBV10-1; no definite D call. The CDR3 contains 14 residues. V was clipped by 3 bases and J by 0 bases, with 6 bases between them. The germline V gene has CDR1 WNHNN and CDR2 SYGVQD (reference sequence). The CDR3 reads CASSDSSSGNTIYF. CDR3 DNA: TGCGCCAGCAGTGATTCGAGCTCTGGAAACACCATATATTTT.

V and J are TRBV9 and TRBJ2-5; 11 bases map to TRBD2. J lost 4 bases, V lost 1 base, and 0 bases had no gene match. CDR3 length equals 14 residues. Per germline, CDR1 SGDLS and CDR2 YYNGEE. The CDR3 region has the DNA TGTGCCAGCAGCGTAACTAGCGGGGGAGAGACCCAGTACTTC. It yields the protein CASSVTSGGETQYF. The full variable domain, in which reference TRBV9 and TRBJ2-5 provide the parts outside the CDR3, is DSGVTQTPKHLITATGQRVTLRCSPRSGDLSVYWYQQSLDQGLQFLIQYYNGEERAKGNILERFSAQQFPDLHSELNLSSLELGDSALYFCASSVTSGGETQYFGPGTRLLVL.

The chain links TRBV9 to TRBJ2-5, with TRBD2 matching 8 bases. The germline V gene has CDR1 SGDLS and CDR2 YYNGEE. This CDR3 contains 15 residues. J lost 5 bases, V lost 5 bases, and 11 bases had no gene match. CDR3 in amino acids: CASSSGGLGSETQYF. CDR3 coding DNA: TGTGCCAGCAGTTCGGGGGGACTAGGGAGCGAGACCCAGTACTTC.

This chain uses TRBV11-2 with TRBJ2-6; TRBD1 agrees at 8 bases. The CDR3 runs 17 residues. Trimming removed 5 bases from V and 2 bases from J; junction bases left unmatched: 8. The V gene's germline CDR1 is SGHAT and CDR2 FQNNGV. This CDR3 reads CASSLGQGNPGANVLTF. The CDR3, as DNA: TGTGCCAGCAGCCTCGGACAGGGTAATCCTGGGGCCAACGTCCTGACTTTC.

This chain connects TRBV3-1 (or the pseudogene TRBV3-2) to TRBJ1-3; 8 bases align to TRBD1. Germline V gives CDR1 LGHDT, CDR2 YNNKEL (reference sequence). Trimming removed 4 bases from V and 9 bases from J; junction bases left unmatched: 14. The CDR3 contains 16 residues. Written as DNA, the CDR3 is TGTGCCAGCAGCCTAGGCTTACAGGGGGGTCGTGGCACCATATATTTT. The encoded protein is CASSLGLQGGRGTIYF.

J is TRBJ2-2 and V is TRBV7-6, with a weak D call TRBD2 (6 bases). The CDR3 loop spans 14 amino acids. The germline CDR1 and CDR2 sequences are SGHVS and FNYEAQ. Trimming removed 3 bases from V and 1 base from J, with 6 bases in between. CDR3: CASSLGGNTGELFF. For the CDR3, the DNA is TGTGCCAGCAGCTTGGGGGGGAACACCGGGGAGCTGTTTTTT.

The chain has TRBV10-1 and TRBJ2-3; 8 nucleotides agree with TRBD2. The trim removed 6 bases at V and 3 bases at J, leaving 2 bases unmatched. The CDR3 contains 13 residues. Germline V gene lookup returns CDR1 WNHNN and CDR2 SYGVQD (reference sequence). The CDR3 DNA reads TGCGCCAGCAGGATAGCGGGAACAGATACGCAGTATTTT. Translating it yields CASRIAGTDTQYF.

This chain connects TRBV4-1 to TRBJ2-2; D is ambiguous. Trimming pared 4 bases from V and 3 bases from J, leaving 3 bases between. Germline V gene sequence: CDR1 MGHRA, CDR2 YSYEKL. The CDR3 sequence is 12 residues long. The chain's CDR3 is CASSRYTGELFF. As DNA, the CDR3 is TGCGCCAGCAGCCGGTACACCGGGGAGCTGTTTTTT.

This rearrangement joins TRBV11-3 to TRBJ2-3, with D maybe TRBD2 (5 bases). The germline V gene has CDR1 SGHNT and CDR2 YENEEA. The germline V and J ends were trimmed by 2 bases and 5 bases, with 5 bases remaining between them. The CDR3 runs 12 residues. CDR3 bases: TGTGCCAGCAGCTTAAGCGGAGATACGCAGTATTTT. Protein sequence: CASSLSGDTQYF.

The chain uses TRBV2 and TRBJ2-2; no clear D gene. The V gene lost 6 bases and the J gene lost 5 bases, with 10 bases spanning the gap. This CDR3 is 13 amino acids long. CDR1 SNHLY and CDR2 FYNNEI come from the germline V gene. CDR3 sequence reads: CASSPRWTGELFF. The CDR3, as DNA: TGTGCCAGCAGCCCACGATGGACCGGGGAGCTGTTTTTT.

This chain uses TRBV5-4 with TRBJ2-5; 7 bases line up with TRBD1. Germline V gives CDR1 SGHNT, CDR2 YYREEE (reference sequence). Losses at the gene ends were 4 bases for V and 5 bases for J; bases not matched to a gene: 8. There are 14 residues in the CDR3. CDR3 sequence: CASSLQGGTETQYF. Written as DNA, the CDR3 is TGTGCCAGCAGCCTACAAGGGGGCACTGAGACCCAGTACTTC.

This clone was detected only a few times. The chain couples TRBV6-5 to TRBJ1-5; a weak D match, TRBD1 (6 bases). This CDR3 has 15 amino acids. The V end was cut by 6 bases, the J end by 4 bases, with 16 bases between. Germline CDR1 MNHEY, CDR2 SVGAGI. The CDR3 nucleotides read TGTGCCAGCAGGGAGACAGGCGCCTTAAATCAGCCCCAGCATTTT. Amino acids: CASRETGALNQPQHF.

V usage is TRBV14 and J usage is TRBJ2-5; D is perhaps TRBD1 (5 bases). V was clipped by 4 bases and J by 6 bases, with 15 bases between them. The CDR3 sequence is 14 residues long. The germline V gene has CDR1 SGHDN and CDR2 FVKESK. CDR3 region: CASSPLPAGKTQYF. Written as DNA, the CDR3 is TGTGCCAGCAGCCCGCTCCCGGCAGGGAAGACCCAGTACTTC.

J is TRBJ2-3 and V is TRBV12-3 or TRBV12-4; D unresolved. Trimming left V 5 bases short and J 2 bases short, with 2 bases between. CDR3 length equals 11 residues. In DNA form, the CDR3 reads TGTGCCAGCAGTCACACAGATACGCAGTATTTT. It translates to CASSHTDTQYF.

The chain recombines TRBV20-1 with TRBJ2-3; the match to TRBD2 covers 12 bases. Trimming at V came to 3 bases and at J to 4 bases, leaving 5 bases not matched to a gene. Germline values: CDR1 DFQATT, CDR2 SNEGSKA (reference sequence). This CDR3 has 15 amino acids. CDR3 in amino acids: CSASPSGGVADTQYF. The CDR3 DNA reads as TGCAGTGCTAGTCCTAGCGGGGGGGTGGCAGATACGCAGTATTTT.

CDR3 bases: TGTGCCAGCAGCCAGTCAGGGGTCGCCCTCTACGAGCAGTACTTC. Amino acid sequence: CASSQSGVALYEQYF. The chain links TRBV3-1 (or the pseudogene TRBV3-2) to TRBJ2-7, with a tentative D call TRBD1 (6 bases). CDR1 LGHDT and CDR2 YNNKEL come from the germline V gene (reference sequence). The ends were cut back, 3 bases at V and 3 bases at J, with 15 bases in the middle. CDR3 length equals 15 residues.

The chain links TRBV2 to TRBJ2-1; 9 nucleotides align to TRBD2. CDR3 length: 16 residues. CDR1 is SNHLY and CDR2 is FYNNEI in the germline V gene. The J segment lost 4 bases and the V segment lost 1 base, leaving 5 bases of the junction unmatched. CDR3 loop: CASSEGRLAVYNEQFF. In DNA, the CDR3 is TGTGCCAGCAGTGAAGGCCGACTAGCGGTTTACAATGAGCAGTTCTTC. Full variable domain (rest looked up from reference TRBV2 and TRBJ2-1): EPEVTQTPSHQVTQMGQEVILRCVPISNHLYFYWYRQILGQKVEFLVSFYNNEISEKSEIFDDQFSVERPDGSNFTLKIRSTKLEDSAMYFCASSEGRLAVYNEQFFGPGTRLTVL.

A single count supports this clone. The chain couples TRBV3-1 (or the pseudogene TRBV3-2) to TRBJ2-3; D unclear. Germline lookup yields CDR1 LGHDT and CDR2 YNNKEL (reference sequence). Trimming removed 1 base at V and 4 bases at J, with 6 bases between. The CDR3 totals 13 residues. CDR3 bases: TGTGCCAGCAGCCAAGTACTGGCAGATACGCAGTATTTT. Translating gives CASSQVLADTQYF.

V and J are TRBV5-6 and TRBJ2-3, with no clear D. The CDR3 has 13 amino acids. Germline V lookup: CDR1 SGHDT, CDR2 YYEEEE. The ends were cut back, 2 bases at V and 0 bases at J, with 4 bases in the middle. The CDR3 is CASSFWSTDTQYF. In DNA form, the CDR3 reads TGTGCCAGCAGCTTTTGGAGCACAGATACGCAGTATTTT.

This clone counts as medium-sized (0.01 to 0.1%). The V gene is TRBV5-4, the J gene TRBJ1-1, with TRBD1 as a possible D gene (6 bases). Germline V CDR1 and CDR2: SGHNT, YYREEE (reference sequence). This CDR3 spans 12 amino acids. Trimming took 2 bases from V and 10 from J, leaving 12 bases between them. As DNA, the CDR3 is TGTGCCAGCAGCTTACAGGGAAGGGCAGCTTTCTTT. Amino acid sequence: CASSLQGRAAFF. Drawing the rest from reference TRBV5-4 and TRBJ1-1, the complete variable domain is ETGVTQSPTHLIKTRGQQVTLRCSSQSGHNTVSWYQQALGQGPQFIFQYYREEENGRGNFPPRFSGLQFPNYSSELNVNALELDDSALYLCASSLQGRAAFFGQGTRLTVV.

The rearrangement uses TRBV5-1 and TRBJ2-5; 8 nucleotides agree with TRBD2. Germline assignment: CDR1 SGHRS and CDR2 YFSETQ. The CDR3 extends over 14 amino acids. Losses at the gene ends were 5 bases for V and 2 bases for J; bases not matched to a gene: 5. The CDR3 reads CASSAGGRQETQYF. CDR3 coding DNA: TGCGCCAGCAGTGCGGGAGGACGACAAGAGACCCAGTACTTC.

This chain joins TRBV2 and TRBJ1-5; 10 bases match TRBD1. The CDR3 totals 15 residues. Trimming at V came to 6 bases and at J to 0 bases, leaving 2 bases not matched to a gene. The germline gives CDR1 SNHLY, CDR2 FYNNEI. DNA of the CDR3: TGTGCCAGCAGCCGGGACAGGGGTAGCAATCAGCCCCAGCATTTT. Encoded protein: CASSRDRGSNQPQHF.

This chain's CDR3 is CASSPLREQFF. CDR3 coding DNA: TGTGCCAGCAGCCCTCTCCGGGAGCAGTTCTTC. J is TRBJ2-1 and V is TRBV9; D unresolved. V lost 4 bases, J lost 10 bases, and 9 bases lay in between. This CDR3 is built from 11 residues. Germline CDR1 and CDR2: SGDLS and YYNGEE.

This clone showed up just a few times. This rearrangement joins TRBV6-5 to TRBJ1-5; D is perhaps TRBD1 (5 bases). The CDR3 is made up of 13 amino acids. Trimming stripped 8 bases from V and 2 bases from J, with 10 bases between. The germline gives CDR1 MNHEY, CDR2 SVGAGI. The CDR3 region is CASGAGGNQPQHF. The CDR3 DNA follows: TGTGCCAGCGGGGCGGGCGGCAATCAGCCCCAGCATTTT.

The gene calls are TRBV5-1 and TRBJ1-1; possibly TRBD1 for D (5 bases). The CDR3 is made up of 13 amino acids. CDR1 and CDR2 (germline): SGHRS, YFSETQ. V was pared by 4 bases and J by 4 bases, with 11 bases between. DNA for the CDR3: TGCGCCAGCAGCAACTTGGGGGGCACTGAAGCTTTCTTT. Protein: CASSNLGGTEAFF.

This clone was detected once. The chain combines TRBV27 with TRBJ2-7; 11 positions agree with TRBD2. Germline assignment: CDR1 MNHEY and CDR2 SMNVEV (reference sequence). This CDR3 is built from 14 residues. Unmatched junction bases numbered 5, after V lost 6 bases and J lost 4 bases. CDR3 protein: CASRLAGGAYEQYF. Here the CDR3 DNA reads TGTGCCAGCAGGTTAGCGGGGGGGGCATACGAGCAGTACTTC.